This record concerns one T cell receptor (beta chain) sequence. Its specificity is not known. Other DNA variants within this sample encode the same CDR3. This sample is part of a study of shared clonotypes between healthy human individuals. Whole-study context: Per-donor plates numbered three CD4 naive, three CD4 memory, two CD8 naive and one CD8 memory. General study results and limits: Naive subsets usually exceeded memory subsets in estimated richness.

The CDR3 runs 13 residues. From germline, CDR1 is SGHRS and CDR2 YFSETQ. The V segment lost 4 bases and the J segment 1 base; nucleotides outside the gene matches: 1. Produced via immunoSEQ multiplex PCR; TCRdb's table is partial and in-frame only. The sample carries 640,000 or so clones, about two thirds recorded once. The study drew all its donors from Caucasian adults living in Nashville, Tennessee. Investigators divided CD4+ cells into CD45RA+ naive and CD45RA-negative memory subsets. Sequenced sample: memory CD4+ T cells sorted from blood. Subset noted: CD45RA-negative fraction. V gene TRBV5-1 combines with J gene TRBJ2-5, with TRBD1 matching over 7 bases. The TCR sequence derives from a woman aged 25 to 39 in good health. This CDR3 is CASSGDSQETQYF. CDR3 DNA: TGCGCCAGCAGCGGGGACAGCCAAGAGACCCAGTACTTC.